Listed below are T cell receptor beta chains from one sample, sequenced in a study of T cells in Graves' hyperthyroidism and ophthalmopathy. TCRdb re-called the multiplex PCR reads through MiXCR, storing one row per CDR3 protein. This sample has 400,000 to 550,000 distinct CDR3 sequences; approximately 25% occur once, and the top ten carry 11%. Material: blood. The source is a woman aged 25-40 years with Graves' ophthalmopathy. CDR3s include the opening cysteine and the closing phenylalanine or tryptophan. D genes are given only for firm matches. Rows may omit the clone size; those that give it use once, few, many or a size class.

v_gene	abundance	j_gene	d_gene	CDR3aa	CDR3nt
TRBV12-3/TRBV12-4	many	TRBJ2-5	TRBD2	CASSGGGGGGTTQYF	TGTGCCAGCAGTGGCGGGGGGGGCGGCGGGACAACCCAGTACTTC
TRBV6-4	once	TRBJ2-6	NA	CASSRGYSGANVLTF	TGTGCCAGCAGTAGGGGGTACTCTGGGGCCAACGTCCTGACTTTC
TRBV27	few	TRBJ2-2	NA	CATLRRGTGELFF	TGTGCCACTCTCCGACGGGGAACCGGGGAGCTGTTTTTT
TRBV12-3/TRBV12-4	few	TRBJ2-7	NA	CASSSLDYRREQYF	TGTGCCAGCAGTTCTCTGGACTATCGACGCGAGCAGTACTTC
TRBV20-1	many	TRBJ1-5	TRBD1	CSARPIWTGIGRDANQPQHF	TGCAGTGCTAGGCCCATTTGGACAGGAATTGGTAGGGACGCCAATCAGCCCCAGCATTTT
TRBV12-3/TRBV12-4	few	TRBJ1-1	NA	CASNPGARGNTEAFF	TGTGCCAGCAACCCGGGGGCCCGTGGGAACACTGAAGCTTTCTTT
TRBV2	many	TRBJ2-7	TRBD1	CASRRQGANEQYF	TGTGCCAGCAGACGACAGGGGGCTAACGAGCAGTACTTC
TRBV6-1	once	TRBJ1-1	TRBD1	CASSTGGLSEAFF	TGTGCCAGCAGTACAGGGGGCCTCTCTGAAGCTTTCTTT
TRBV5-1	many	TRBJ1-1	TRBD1	CASSLSAGGIEAFF	TGCGCCAGCAGCTTGTCGGCAGGGGGTATAGAGGCTTTCTTT
TRBV12-3/TRBV12-4	many	TRBJ1-1	NA	CASGPGRVHTEAFF	TGTGCCAGTGGACCGGGGAGGGTTCACACTGAAGCTTTCTTT
TRBV6-2/TRBV6-3	many	TRBJ1-1	NA	CASSPARGGVTEAFF	TGTGCCAGCAGTCCCGCGCGGGGGGGAGTCACTGAAGCTTTCTTT
TRBV28	NA	TRBJ1-2	NA	CASSRPQGLGGYTF	TGTGCCAGCAGTAGACCTCAGGGGTTGGGGGGCTACACCTTC
TRBV6-1	NA	TRBJ2-7	TRBD1	CASSEESGQKQYF	TGTGCCAGCAGTGAGGAATCGGGACAGAAGCAGTACTTC
TRBV10-3	many	TRBJ1-2	TRBD1	CAISTGQGIYGYTF	TGTGCCATCAGCACCGGACAGGGGATCTATGGCTACACCTTC
TRBV4-1	few	TRBJ2-7	NA	CASSQARGTESSYEQYF	TGCGCCAGCAGCCAAGCGCGAGGGACGGAGAGCTCCTACGAGCAGTACTTC
TRBV20-1	many	TRBJ1-2	NA	CSATPGDYGYTF	TGCAGCGCAACCCCGGGGGATTATGGCTACACCTTC
TRBV29-1	many	TRBJ1-1	NA	CSVRSGNTEAFF	TGCAGCGTTCGGTCGGGGAACACTGAAGCTTTCTTT
TRBV15	many	TRBJ1-1	NA	CATSRERQLNTEAFF	TGTGCCACCAGCAGGGAAAGACAGCTGAACACTGAAGCTTTCTTT
TRBV19	NA	TRBJ2-7	NA	CASSITDSRGYEQYF	TGTGCCAGTAGTATAACCGACAGCCGAGGCTACGAGCAGTACTTC
TRBV19	NA	TRBJ2-2	NA	CASSIRGAANTGELFF	TGTGCCAGTAGTATACGCGGGGCGGCAAACACCGGGGAGCTGTTTTTT
TRBV29-1	many	TRBJ2-7	NA	CSVVQGTRGYEQYF	TGCAGCGTTGTACAGGGGACTAGAGGCTACGAGCAGTACTTC
TRBV12-3/TRBV12-4	many	TRBJ1-2	NA	CASSFRGRHGYTF	TGTGCCAGCAGTTTCCGGGGACGTCATGGCTACACCTTC
TRBV6-1	NA	TRBJ1-1	TRBD1	CASGDRGQTEAFF	TGTGCCAGCGGGGACAGGGGTCAAACTGAAGCTTTCTTT
TRBV5-1	NA	TRBJ1-1	TRBD1	CASSLDRGKNTEAFF	TGCGCCAGCAGCTTGGACAGGGGTAAGAACACTGAAGCTTTCTTT
TRBV12-3/TRBV12-4	NA	TRBJ2-7	TRBD1	CASRHTGTGGFEQYF	TGTGCCAGCAGACACACCGGGACAGGGGGTTTCGAGCAGTACTTC
TRBV3-1	NA	TRBJ2-7	TRBD1	CASSHGTGYYEQYF	TGTGCCAGCAGCCACGGGACAGGGTACTACGAGCAGTACTTC
TRBV24-1	few	TRBJ1-2	NA	CATSDTSGFTGYTF	TGTGCCACCAGTGATACTTCAGGGTTTACTGGCTACACCTTC
TRBV13	many	TRBJ1-6	TRBD1	CASSLADGTGVNSPLHF	TGTGCCAGCAGCTTGGCCGACGGGACAGGGGTTAATTCACCCCTCCACTTT
TRBV30	many	TRBJ2-7	NA	CAWSVSVRTEEQYF	TGTGCCTGGAGTGTATCGGTACGTACTGAAGAGCAGTACTTC
TRBV6-1	many	TRBJ1-2	NA	CASREDRARGYTF	TGTGCCAGCAGAGAGGACAGAGCCCGGGGCTACACCTTC
TRBV6-4	NA	TRBJ2-7	TRBD2	CAPWTSAGAYDQYF	TGTGCCCCATGGACTAGCGCGGGGGCCTACGATCAGTACTTC
TRBV5-1	many	TRBJ2-7	NA	CASSRDVQTYEQYF	TGCGCCAGCTCCCGGGACGTACAGACCTACGAGCAGTACTTC
TRBV7-2	many	TRBJ1-1	NA	CASSLESANTEAFF	TGTGCCAGCAGCTTAGAATCGGCGAACACTGAAGCTTTCTTT
TRBV20-1	many	TRBJ2-7	TRBD2	CSARPAGSSYEQYF	TGCAGTGCTCGGCCAGCGGGGAGCTCCTACGAGCAGTACTTC
TRBV15	few	TRBJ2-2	NA	CATSRGRQNTGELFF	TGTGCCACCAGCAGAGGACGGCAGAACACCGGGGAGCTGTTTTTT
TRBV12-3/TRBV12-4	NA	TRBJ2-7	TRBD1	CASGFRGLGEQYF	TGTGCCAGCGGATTCAGGGGGCTAGGAGAGCAGTACTTC